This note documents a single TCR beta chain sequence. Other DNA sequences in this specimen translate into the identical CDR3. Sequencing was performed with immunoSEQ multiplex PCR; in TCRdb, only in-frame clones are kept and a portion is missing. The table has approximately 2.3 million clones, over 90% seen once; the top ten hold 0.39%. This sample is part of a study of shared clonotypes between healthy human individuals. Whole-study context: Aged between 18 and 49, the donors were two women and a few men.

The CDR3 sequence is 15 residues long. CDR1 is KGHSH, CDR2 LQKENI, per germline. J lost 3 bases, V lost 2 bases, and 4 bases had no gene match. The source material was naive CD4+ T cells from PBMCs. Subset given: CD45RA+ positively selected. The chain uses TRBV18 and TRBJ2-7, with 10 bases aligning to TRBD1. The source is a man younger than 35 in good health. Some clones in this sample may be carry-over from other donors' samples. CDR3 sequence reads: CASSPTRDRGYEQYF. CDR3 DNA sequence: TGTGCCAGCTCACCAACAAGGGACAGGGGCTACGAGCAGTACTTC. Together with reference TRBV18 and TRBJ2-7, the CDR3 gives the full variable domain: NAGVMQNPRHLVRRRGQEARLRCSPMKGHSHVYWYRQLPEEGLKFMVYLQKENIIDESGMPKERFSAEFPKEGPSILRIQQVVRGDSAAYFCASSPTRDRGYEQYFGPGTRLTVT.